Listed below are T cell receptor beta chains from one sample, sequenced in a study of blood T cell repertoires in COVID-19. The method was immunoSEQ multiplex PCR; TCRdb's version includes in-frame clones alone and lacks a portion of them. The sample carries 60,000 to 90,000 clones, 75% to 95% recorded once. The sample taken for sequencing was peripheral blood. These receptors were collected from a woman older than 75 with acute or convalescent COVID-19. Each CDR3 is given with its conserved first and last residue.

v_gene	j_gene	CDR3aa
TRBV7-2	TRBJ2-7	CASKPGLASHEQYF
TRBV19	TRBJ1-4	CASSTYGIRQAINEKLFF
TRBV29-1	TRBJ2-1	CSVGLTPRNEQFF
TRBV7-2	TRBJ2-7	CASSLDIFYEQYF
TRBV28	TRBJ2-2	CASKNSINTGELFF
TRBV7-9	TRBJ1-2	CASSLDRGGYTF
TRBV9	TRBJ1-2	CASSVSSSYGYTF
TRBV7-2	TRBJ1-1	CASSFDRRNTEAFF
TRBV25-1	TRBJ2-5	CASSDLAGGGETQYF
TRBV11-1	TRBJ2-2	CASKLPGPTGELFF
TRBV18	TRBJ1-5	CASSPPAGAQHF
TRBV9	TRBJ1-6	CASSPGTVNSPLHF
TRBV7-2	TRBJ2-1	CASSPGQGARGEQFF
TRBV6-2/TRBV6-3	TRBJ2-1	CASSPPGSGNEQFF
TRBV2	TRBJ2-7	CASRPATYEQYF
TRBV5-5	TRBJ1-6	CASSLEAGSPLHF
TRBV11-2	TRBJ2-1	CASSLGPLPNEQFF
TRBV4-3	TRBJ2-3	CASSPQGGDTQYF
TRBV18	TRBJ1-1	CASSPPLGGEAFF
TRBV15	TRBJ1-3	CATSILTGGGNTIYF
TRBV11-2	TRBJ2-1	CASSPSGRGNEQFF
TRBV19	TRBJ2-2	CASSRASGTGIYTGELFF
TRBV5-1	TRBJ1-6	CASSLEADLRSPLHF
TRBV7-2	TRBJ1-3	CASSLAGQGGNTIYF
TRBV27	TRBJ1-5	CASSPDRGFNQPQHF
TRBV6-6	TRBJ1-2	CASSYRSEYGYTF
TRBV5-1	TRBJ1-1	CASSLDRASTEAFF
TRBV27	TRBJ2-2	CASSLGTPPRELFF
TRBV24-1	TRBJ1-4	CATSTHRGRTEKLFF
TRBV6-1	TRBJ1-5	CASSESLGPQPQHF
TRBV24-1	TRBJ2-2	CATSDLSGRGNTGELFF
TRBV20-1	TRBJ1-5	CSASTGRNQPQHF
TRBV11-1	TRBJ2-7	CASSKRLAGLGEQYF
TRBV5-1	TRBJ2-7	CASSLSGRGPYEQYF
TRBV20-1	TRBJ2-1	CSASGTRSYNEQFF
TRBV4-1	TRBJ1-5	CASSQGPLGGQGVQPQHF
TRBV7-2	TRBJ2-3	CASSSTASTDTQYF
TRBV3-1/TRBV3-2	TRBJ2-7	CASSPWGQTSSYEQYF
TRBV5-1	TRBJ1-2	CASSPWTGTDYGYTF
TRBV7-2	TRBJ2-7	CASSLATVPYEQYF
TRBV7-2	TRBJ2-7	CASSLAWQGGYEQYF
TRBV4-1	TRBJ1-2	CASSRGEGQSLLHGYTF
TRBV5-5	TRBJ1-1	CASSFRDGGNTEAFF
TRBV28	TRBJ2-7	CASRSGVEYEQYF
TRBV2	TRBJ1-3	CASSGRVGGNTIYF
TRBV28	TRBJ2-5	CASRGGIQETQYF
TRBV20-1	TRBJ2-1	CSASRVPLGEQFF
TRBV2	TRBJ2-5	CASSIRGFPQETQYF
TRBV7-4	TRBJ1-5	CASSLNRSDSNQPQHF
TRBV25-1	TRBJ2-3	CASSDSGPRTDTQYF
TRBV18	TRBJ2-2	CASADRQGVPGELFF
TRBV5-4	TRBJ1-2	CASQKGTEYGYTF
TRBV4-3	TRBJ1-2	CASSQELPGTGYGYTF
TRBV11-2	TRBJ2-6	CASRMTGGNGANVLTF
TRBV3-1/TRBV3-2	TRBJ2-5	CASSQRDQETQYF
TRBV3-1/TRBV3-2	TRBJ1-1	CASSQGGWVTEAFF
TRBV27	TRBJ2-7	CASSLNPEAYEQYF